Listed below are T cell receptor beta chains from one sample, sequenced in a study of blood T cell repertoires in COVID-19. Measured with immunoSEQ multiplex PCR; TCRdb has only the in-frame clones, and not every one. The sample lists about 220,000 clones, more than 75% seen once, with roughly 2.8% in the top ten. The sequenced material came from peripheral blood. Source of these receptors: a man aged 45 to 65 who had recovered from COVID-19. Both conserved end residues are part of each CDR3. A D gene is named only where the DNA matches it firmly.

V gene	D gene	J gene	CDR3 protein
TRBV28	.	TRBJ1-3	CASSLSGSGNTIYF
TRBV3-1/TRBV3-2	.	TRBJ2-1	CASSRSTGNPHSYNEQFF
TRBV18	TRBD2	TRBJ2-1	CASSPLGLAGTYNEQFF
TRBV27	TRBD1	TRBJ2-4	CASSFDRVTKNIQYF
TRBV5-5	.	TRBJ2-7	CASSFLGSSYEQYF
TRBV27	TRBD1	TRBJ1-5	CASSLKGAFTNQPQHF
TRBV10-1	.	TRBJ1-2	CASSDAFGYGYTF
TRBV5-4	.	TRBJ2-5	CASSLKVGGQETQYF
TRBV27	TRBD2	TRBJ2-7	CASSPGSGLSYEQYF
TRBV11-2	.	TRBJ2-7	CASWESSGYEQYF
TRBV9	TRBD2	TRBJ2-3	CASSAPDGGLAGADTQYF
TRBV20-1	.	TRBJ1-1	CSASPVNTEAFF
TRBV18	TRBD2	TRBJ2-7	CASSPGGGSYEQYF
TRBV5-5	TRBD1	TRBJ1-1	CASSRQGVTEAFF
TRBV11-3	.	TRBJ1-5	CASSLLDRRQNQPQHF
TRBV6-5	.	TRBJ1-1	CASRGGTEAFF
TRBV5-1	.	TRBJ2-7	CASSLEALTPGEQYF
TRBV24-1	TRBD2	TRBJ2-1	CATSEAGGPYNEQFF
TRBV7-2	TRBD2	TRBJ2-1	CASSLSPGGSEQFF
TRBV29-1	TRBD2	TRBJ2-1	CSVDGASGSYNEQFF
TRBV10-3	TRBD1	TRBJ2-1	CAISATGGHNEQFF
TRBV27	TRBD2	TRBJ2-5	CASRSGRGDQETQYF
TRBV24-1	TRBD2	TRBJ2-3	CATSRAGAPDTQYF
TRBV18	.	TRBJ2-5	CASSLFEQGAYYQETQYF
TRBV5-8	TRBD1	TRBJ2-7	CASSTLPQGAGEQYF
TRBV11-2	TRBD1	TRBJ2-5	CASSSPLTGAQETQYF
TRBV6-5	TRBD2	TRBJ2-7	CASSRILAGVYEQYF
TRBV5-4	.	TRBJ2-1	CASSFQVAGNNEQFF
TRBV11-2	TRBD2	TRBJ2-4	CASSRTSGRDWAKNIQYF
TRBV5-8	TRBD2	TRBJ2-3	CASRTGTSGISSTDTQYF
TRBV28	TRBD1	TRBJ1-3	CASSDNRGSGNTIYF
TRBV18	.	TRBJ2-7	CASSPAVPGSVPEQYF